The 14 T cell receptor beta chains reported below all come from one sample, sequenced in a study of blood T cell repertoires in COVID-19. The table came from immunoSEQ multiplex PCR; TCRdb's copy has only in-frame clones and leaves some out. This table has around 30,000 clones, around 83% appearing once. Sequences were obtained from peripheral blood. The receptor set was obtained from a human donor in a cohort sampled during active COVID-19.

This chain connects TRBV6-5 to TRBJ2-3, with 7 bases aligning to TRBD2. From germline, CDR1 is MNHEY and CDR2 SVGAGI. V dropped 4 bases and J dropped 5; count of bases not matched to a gene: 9. The CDR3 length is 15 residues. The CDR3 region has the DNA TGTGCCAGCAGTTCCGTAACGGGGGGAGGAGATACGCAGTATTTT. It specifies CASSSVTGGGDTQYF.

This clone was observed once. The chain couples TRBV3-1 (or the pseudogene TRBV3-2) to TRBJ1-1, with D tentatively TRBD1 (6 bases). The V gene lost 5 bases and the J gene lost 2 bases, with 15 bases spanning the gap. The germline CDR1 and CDR2 sequences are LGHDT and YNNKEL (reference sequence). CDR3 length equals 15 residues. In DNA, the CDR3 is TGTGCCAGCAGCGTGGACAGAAGTTACAACACTGAAGCTTTCTTT. It specifies CASSVDRSYNTEAFF.

This chain uses TRBV10-3 with TRBJ2-3, with D unresolved. The V gene's germline CDR1 is ENHRY and CDR2 SYGVKD. Trimming removed 2 bases at V and 4 bases at J, with 7 bases between. The CDR3 sequence is 13 residues long. CDR3 sequence reads: CAISETLPDTQYF. DNA of the CDR3: TGTGCCATCAGTGAGACTTTACCAGATACGCAGTATTTT.

There are a few counts of this clone. This chain joins TRBV12-3 or TRBV12-4 and TRBJ2-7; maybe TRBD2 (5 bases). V was cut by 3 bases and J by 7 bases, with 7 bases left in between. The CDR3 spans 11 residues. CDR3 bases: TGTGCCAGCAGTTTGAGGAGGGAGCAGTACTTC. Its protein product is CASSLRREQYF.

This chain uses TRBV11-2 with TRBJ1-2; maybe TRBD1 (5 bases). CDR3 length: 14 amino acids. The V gene's germline CDR1 is SGHAT and CDR2 FQNNGV. V lost 0 bases, J lost 4 bases, and 9 bases lay in between. This CDR3 reads CASSLDGGGYGYTF. The CDR3, as DNA: TGTGCCAGCAGCTTAGATGGGGGGGGCTATGGCTACACCTTC.

The chain is built from TRBV7-2 and TRBJ2-7; a possible D gene is TRBD1 (6 bases). Germline V gene sequence: CDR1 SGHTA, CDR2 FQGNSA. V shed 5 bases and J shed 3 bases, with 14 bases lying between them. The CDR3 is made up of 14 amino acids. The CDR3 sequence is CASSRAGAGYEQYF. The DNA for the CDR3 is TGTGCCAGCAGCCGGGCAGGGGCAGGCTACGAGCAGTACTTC.

The CDR3 here is CASSQDNRVNQPQHF. The CDR3, as DNA: TGTGCCAGCAGCCAAGACAACAGGGTAAATCAGCCCCAGCATTTT. The V gene is TRBV3-1 (or the pseudogene TRBV3-2), the J gene TRBJ1-5; the D gene is possibly TRBD1 (6 bases). The CDR3 extends over 15 amino acids. Germline V gene lookup returns CDR1 LGHDT and CDR2 YNNKEL (reference sequence). Trimming took off 0 bases at V and 4 bases at J, with 10 bases between the two ends.

This clone was counted once. CDR3 loop: CASSPRTGRQKLFF. The CDR3 nucleotides read TGTGCCAGTAGTCCGAGGACAGGGAGGCAAAAACTGTTTTTT. The J gene is TRBJ1-4, the V gene TRBV19; 8 bases align to TRBD1. The germline CDR1 and CDR2 sequences are LNHDA and SQIVND (reference sequence). The CDR3 is made up of 14 amino acids. Trimming at V came to 5 bases and at J to 9 bases, leaving 8 bases not matched to a gene.

V usage is TRBV7-9 and J usage is TRBJ1-3; no clear D. CDR1 is SEHNR, CDR2 FQNEAQ, per germline (reference sequence). V shed 0 bases and J shed 0 bases, with 12 bases lying between them. This CDR3 is 17 amino acids long. CDR3 nucleotide sequence: TGTGCCAGCAGCTTAGCCCTGGGCCAGAGCTCTGGAAACACCATATATTTT. This encodes CASSLALGQSSGNTIYF.

This chain connects TRBV12-3 or TRBV12-4 to TRBJ2-1; D is perhaps TRBD2 (5 bases). The CDR3 length is 13 residues. The V and J ends lost 6 bases and 10 bases respectively, with 16 bases between them. CDR3 bases: TGTGCCAGCAGCCCCACTAGTTTCGGAGAGCAGTTCTTC. Its protein product is CASSPTSFGEQFF.

V and J are TRBV6-5 and TRBJ2-7; 10 positions agree with TRBD1. The CDR3 consists of 15 residues. The V segment lost 5 bases and the J segment 4 bases; nucleotides outside the gene matches: 8. Germline loops: CDR1 MNHEY, CDR2 SVGAGI. The CDR3: CASSPRTGGNYEQYF. The CDR3 region has the DNA TGTGCCAGCAGTCCCCGGACAGGGGGAAATTACGAGCAGTACTTC.

This clone was seen just once. This sequence joins TRBV20-1 and TRBJ2-7; maybe TRBD2 (6 bases). This CDR3 comprises 15 residues. The V gene's germline CDR1 is DFQATT and CDR2 SNEGSKA (reference sequence). Trimming shortened V by 3 bases and J by 3 bases, and 18 bases separated the two germline ends. The CDR3 reads CSASIPGLLRYEQYF. The CDR3 bases are TGCAGTGCTAGTATCCCGGGACTGCTGCGCTACGAGCAGTACTTC.

The chain links TRBV30 to TRBJ1-1; 8 positions agree with TRBD1. V lost 3 bases, J lost 5 bases, and 5 bases stayed unmatched. The CDR3 has 13 amino acids. CDR1 and CDR2 from the germline V gene are GTSNPN and SVGIG (reference sequence). DNA for the CDR3: TGTGCCTGGAGACGACAGGGGTGGACTGAAGCTTTCTTT. This gives the protein CAWRRQGWTEAFF.

The chain links TRBV7-6 to TRBJ2-3, with 12 bases aligning to TRBD2. V was pared by 4 bases and J by 3 bases, with 8 bases of the junction left unmatched. Germline loops: CDR1 SGHVS, CDR2 FNYEAQ. CDR3 length: 17 amino acids. The CDR3 bases are TGTGCCAGCAGCTCTGAGGCTAGCGGGGGGGCAACAGATACGCAGTATTTT. It translates to CASSSEASGGATDTQYF.